The clone carrying this T cell receptor (beta chain) has more than one count but fewer than ten. This specimen comes from a study of beta chain features in type 1 diabetes. Reverse transcription of all isolated RNA meant that expressed TCRB transcripts were sequenced. TCRdb keeps only in-frame clones here, not all; method: immunoSEQ multiplex PCR. The sample contains about 900,000 clones, around a sixth of which appear only once. Looked up from germline, CDR1 is MDHEN and CDR2 is SYDVKM. V dropped 6 bases and J dropped 7 bases, with 12 bases sitting between them. The CDR3 runs to 12 residues. Sequencing used naive CD4+ T cells from blood. The V and J genes are TRBV28 and TRBJ1-2; a possible D gene is TRBD1 (5 bases). This receptor was identified in a woman between 18 and 29 years old in good health. CDR3 residues: CASRTGTAGYTF. The CDR3, as DNA: TGTGCCAGCAGGACCGGGACCGCTGGCTACACCTTC.